The T cell receptor beta chain described here comes from a study of OX40 agonist ivuxolimab in advanced cancers. Across the whole study: The patients received agonistic anti-OX40 (CD134) antibody ivuxolimab. Ivuxolimab doses were 0.01, 0.1, 0.3, 1.5, 3 or 10 mg/kg every 2 weeks. Head and neck, renal cell, melanoma or hepatocellular carcinoma were the cancers that dose-escalation patients had.

On cycle 4 day 1 and cycle 7 day 1, as well as at baseline, blood was sampled. Some clones are missing from TCRdb's copy, which holds only in-frame ones; the method was immunoSEQ multiplex PCR. There are around 65,000 clones in the sample; nearly 90% occur only once, and 10% to 13% lies in the top ten. CDR1 and CDR2 (germline): MNHNS, SASEGT. The CDR3 has 16 residues. V dropped 2 bases and J dropped 8; count of bases not matched to a gene: 13. The clonotype originates from an adult with an advanced solid tumor such as melanoma, head and neck, liver or kidney cancer. This sequence joins TRBV6-1 and TRBJ1-2, with 8 positions matching TRBD1. The material was CD4+ or CD8+ T cells sorted from blood, obtained in a trial of the OX40 agonist ivuxolimab. The CDR3 here is CASSEPRPQGVGGYTF. CDR3 DNA: TGTGCCAGCAGTGAACCCCGCCCACAGGGGGTAGGAGGCTACACCTTC.